Shown below are 9 T cell receptor beta chains from a single sample sequenced in a study of blood T cell repertoires in COVID-19 (dated by TCRdb to the early 2020s). Library creation used the immunoSEQ multiplex PCR assay. Entries here come from immuneACCESS through TCRdb and include only in-frame sequences with V and J called. Some clones fail to appear in such tables; in the studies checked, an unresolved V gene covers under half of the shortfall, and the cause of the remainder is unknown. For this sample the table gives around 200,000 clones, of which around 80% were detected only once. The ten most abundant clones make up 10% of the sample. The material sequenced was peripheral blood. Source of these receptors: a woman older than 75 with acute or convalescent COVID-19.

About this clone itself: Additional DNA sequences in this sample encode the identical CDR3. The chain uses TRBV6-2 or TRBV6-3 and TRBJ1-5; 8 nucleotides agree with TRBD1. The CDR3 loop spans 16 amino acids. Trimming took 2 bases from V and 2 from J; bases not matched to a gene: 5. Germline CDR1 reads MNHEY; CDR2 reads SVGEGT. The CDR3 loop reads CASSYPPGQGNQPQHF. DNA for the CDR3: TGTGCCAGCAGTTACCCCCCGGGACAGGGCAATCAGCCCCAGCATTTT.

The rearrangement links TRBV6-5 to TRBJ1-5; tentatively, D is TRBD1 (5 bases). This CDR3 has 15 residues. Trimming pared 0 bases from V and 7 bases from J, leaving 13 bases between. In germline, CDR1 is MNHEY, CDR2 SVGAGI. The CDR3, as DNA: TGTGCCAGCAGTTACTCGACCGGTCGGGGGCAGCCCCAGCATTTT. It yields the protein CASSYSTGRGQPQHF.

The J gene is TRBJ2-5, the V gene TRBV28, with a possible D match to TRBD2 (5 bases). This CDR3 contains 15 residues. Germline values: CDR1 MDHEN, CDR2 SYDVKM. V was pared by 4 bases and J by 2 bases, with 14 bases between. For the CDR3, the DNA is TGTGCCAGCAGTTCACTAGTGGTCCTTCAAGAGACCCAGTACTTC. Translating it yields CASSSLVVLQETQYF.

The chain joins TRBV24-1 to TRBJ2-1, with TRBD1 as a possible D gene (5 bases). The germline V gene encodes CDR1 KGHDR and CDR2 SFDVKD. V lost 8 bases, J lost 9 bases, and 10 bases lay in between. This CDR3 region has 11 residues. The CDR3 loop reads CATTEGVEQFF. The CDR3 DNA reads as TGTGCCACCACGGAAGGGGTTGAGCAGTTCTTC.

The V call is TRBV28, the J call TRBJ2-7; 9 nucleotides align to TRBD1. CDR1 MDHEN and CDR2 SYDVKM come from the germline V gene. The ends lost 3 bases at V and 1 base at J; junction bases unmatched: 10. CDR3 length equals 17 residues. The DNA for the CDR3 is TGTGCCAGCAGTTTCCCACTCCGGACAGGGGAATCCTACGAGCAGTACTTC. Its translation is CASSFPLRTGESYEQYF. The variable domain in full, with the rest retrieved from reference TRBV28 and TRBJ2-7, is DVKVTQSSRYLVKRTGEKVFLECVQDMDHENMFWYRQDPGLGLRLIYFSYDVKMKEKGDIPEGYSVSREKKERFSLILESASTNQTSMYLCASSFPLRTGESYEQYFGPGTRLTVT.

CDR3 amino acids: CASSPDLSKAITGELFF. In nucleotides, the CDR3 is TGTGCCAGCAGCCCAGACTTATCTAAAGCTATCACCGGGGAGCTGTTTTTT. The rearrangement links TRBV5-4 to TRBJ2-2; D is unclear. Germline V gene data show CDR1 as SGHNT and CDR2 as YYREEE (reference sequence). The V end lost 4 bases, the J end lost 4 bases, and 20 bases lay between the germline ends. The CDR3 loop spans 17 amino acids.

The V and J genes are TRBV19 and TRBJ1-4; 9 nucleotides align to TRBD1. Germline-derived CDR1 and CDR2 are LNHDA and SQIVND (reference sequence). Trimming took 5 bases from V and 0 from J; bases not matched to a gene: 10. The CDR3 is 18 residues long. The CDR3 reads CASSFVLDRGATNEKLFF. For the CDR3, the DNA is TGTGCCAGTAGTTTCGTTTTGGACAGGGGAGCAACTAATGAAAAACTGTTTTTT. Based on the CDR3 plus reference TRBV19 and TRBJ1-4, the full variable domain is DGGITQSPKYLFRKEGQNVTLSCEQNLNHDAMYWYRQDPGQGLRLIYYSQIVNDFQKGDIAEGYSVSREKKESFPLTVTSAQKNPTAFYLCASSFVLDRGATNEKLFFGSGTQLSVL.

J is TRBJ2-6 and V is TRBV29-1, with D unclear. V was clipped by 0 bases and J by 0 bases, with 12 bases between them. The CDR3 is 17 residues long. Germline V lookup: CDR1 SQVTM, CDR2 ANQGSEA. The CDR3 reads CSVEDRGGASGANVLTF. The CDR3 DNA is TGCAGCGTTGAAGATCGCGGCGGAGCCTCTGGGGCCAACGTCCTGACTTTC.

The chain combines TRBV9 with TRBJ1-1; D is perhaps TRBD1 (6 bases). The CDR3 has 15 residues. Trimming left V 4 bases short and J 2 bases short, with 15 bases between. Germline V gene lookup returns CDR1 SGDLS and CDR2 YYNGEE. CDR3 in DNA: TGTGCCAGCAGCTGGGCAGGGGATGGAAACACTGAAGCTTTCTTT. Translated: CASSWAGDGNTEAFF. Combining the CDR3 with reference TRBV9 and TRBJ1-1 gives the whole variable domain DSGVTQTPKHLITATGQRVTLRCSPRSGDLSVYWYQQSLDQGLQFLIQYYNGEERAKGNILERFSAQQFPDLHSELNLSSLELGDSALYFCASSWAGDGNTEAFFGQGTRLTVV.